Shown below are 28 T cell receptor beta chains from a single sample sequenced in a study of human T cells and chemical hapten exposure. TCRdb processed the RACE reads anew with MiXCR; each CDR3 protein has one entry. The profile shows more than 80,000 distinct CDR3 sequences, 7.5% to 9% of them singletons. Time point of the sample: patch test 1, 2 weeks after DPC sensitization. The treatment here: therapeutic diphenylcyclopropenone sensitization with weekly scalp DPC. This material consisted of whole blood, taken in connection with sensitization to the hapten diphenylcyclopropenone (DPC). These receptors were taken from a woman aged 30 to 39 with alopecia areata. Some clones in this sample may be carry-over from other donors' samples.

This clonotype occurred many times. This sequence joins TRBV10-3 and TRBJ2-3; D ambiguous. This CDR3 comprises 11 residues. V was trimmed by 11 bases and J by 0 bases, leaving 6 bases between them. Germline V lookup: CDR1 ENHRY, CDR2 SYGVKD. CDR3 protein: CAVRSTDTQYF. Written as DNA, the CDR3 is TGTGCCGTCCGTAGCACAGATACGCAGTATTTT.

This clonotype appeared many times. In nucleotides, the CDR3 is TGCGCCAGCAGCTTGGCCCCCGGAAATGAGCAGTTCTTC. Protein: CASSLAPGNEQFF. This chain connects TRBV5-1 to TRBJ2-1; D is undetermined. The length of the CDR3 is 13 residues. From germline, CDR1 is SGHRS and CDR2 YFSETQ. Between the trimmed V and J ends, which lost 0 bases and 7 bases, there was a span of 8 bases.

The chain is built from TRBV5-1 and TRBJ1-1, with no clear D. V was cut by 1 base and J by 1 base, with 8 bases left in between. This CDR3 contains 14 residues. The germline V gene encodes CDR1 SGHRS and CDR2 YFSETQ. CDR3 protein: CASSLSSGNTEAFF. CDR3 nucleotide sequence: TGCGCCAGCAGCTTGTCATCAGGGAACACTGAAGCTTTCTTT.

This sequence joins TRBV7-2 and TRBJ1-5; D possibly corresponds to TRBD1 (5 bases). The CDR3 sequence is 17 residues long. Germline V gives CDR1 SGHTA, CDR2 FQGNSA. Trimming removed 3 bases from V and 3 bases from J, with 18 bases in between. This chain's CDR3 is CASSFPRRGRTNQPQHF. DNA of the CDR3: TGTGCCAGCAGCTTCCCCCGACGGGGCAGGACCAATCAGCCCCAGCATTTT.

This clonotype has more than one count but fewer than ten. The rearrangement joins TRBV12-3 or TRBV12-4 to TRBJ2-7; D remains ambiguous. The CDR3 loop spans 12 amino acids. The V and J ends lost 3 bases and 2 bases respectively, with 5 bases between them. CDR3 sequence: CASSLGTYEQYF. CDR3 sequence (DNA): TGTGCCAGCAGTTTGGGAACCTACGAGCAGTACTTC.

This clonotype was seen a few times. The CDR3 nucleotides read TGTGCCAGTACCCATGAGAACAGGGGGAATTCACCCCTCCACTTT. This sequence encodes CASTHENRGNSPLHF. The chain joins TRBV19 to TRBJ1-6; 8 bases align to TRBD1. Germline values: CDR1 LNHDA, CDR2 SQIVND (reference sequence). Losses at the gene ends were 7 bases for V and 7 bases for J; bases not matched to a gene: 9. The CDR3 is 15 amino acids.

The sample holds many counts of this clonotype. V is TRBV5-1 and J is TRBJ1-1; 7 bases match TRBD1. Germline loops: CDR1 SGHRS, CDR2 YFSETQ. The CDR3 extends over 14 amino acids. V lost 2 bases and J lost 4; bases outside the gene matches: 5. The CDR3 loop is CASSLDRVGTEAFF. Here the CDR3 DNA reads TGCGCCAGCAGCTTAGACAGGGTTGGCACTGAAGCTTTCTTT.

A note on this clonotype: This sequence may be a read error, since a much larger clone differs from it by one base. The CDR3 sequence is CVSSRGNNEKLFF. The CDR3 DNA follows: TGTGTCAGCAGCAGGGGGAATAATGAAAAACTGTTTTTT. The genes are TRBV7-7 and TRBJ1-4; 7 positions match TRBD1. CDR1 and CDR2 from the germline V gene are SSHAT and FNYEAQ (reference sequence). The CDR3 loop spans 13 amino acids.

This clonotype was counted many times. V is TRBV11-1 and J is TRBJ1-1; 11 positions match TRBD1. Losses at the gene ends were 1 base for V and 1 base for J; bases not matched to a gene: 2. Germline V gives CDR1 SGHAT, CDR2 FQDESV (reference sequence). This CDR3 contains 16 residues. The CDR3 DNA is TGTGCCAGCAGCTTAGTGGGACAGGGGGAGAACACTGAAGCTTTCTTT. Translation gives CASSLVGQGENTEAFF.

The sample holds many counts of this clonotype. The chain is built from TRBV10-3 and TRBJ2-5; 8 positions match TRBD2. The germline CDR1 and CDR2 sequences are ENHRY and SYGVKD. The CDR3 has 14 amino acids. V dropped 10 bases and J dropped 4; count of bases not matched to a gene: 11. The CDR3: CATDRGGRSETQYF. Written as DNA, the CDR3 is TGTGCCACCGACCGCGGGGGGCGCTCAGAGACCCAGTACTTC.

The CDR3 here is CAISPDRVAGYTF. The CDR3 region has the DNA TGTGCCATCAGCCCGGACAGGGTGGCCGGCTACACCTTC. This chain joins TRBV10-3 and TRBJ1-2; 8 nucleotides agree with TRBD1. Germline V lookup: CDR1 ENHRY, CDR2 SYGVKD. V lost 6 bases to trimming and J lost 8 bases; unmatched junction nucleotides: 8. CDR3 length: 13 residues.

The V and J genes are TRBV12-3 or TRBV12-4 and TRBJ2-3; D not resolved. The CDR3 is made up of 11 amino acids. The V gene lost 6 bases and the J gene lost 6 bases, with 7 bases spanning the gap. The chain's CDR3 is CASRAADTQYF. DNA for the CDR3: TGTGCCAGCAGGGCGGCGGATACGCAGTATTTT.

This clonotype was counted at least ten times. The genes are TRBV5-4 and TRBJ2-7; D is uncertain. Germline V CDR1 and CDR2: SGHNT, YYREEE (reference sequence). The V end lost 4 bases, the J end lost 2 bases, and 16 bases lay between the germline ends. The CDR3 extends over 15 amino acids. The CDR3, as DNA: TGTGCCAGCAGCGCACAACTCTCTTCCGCCTACGAGCAGTACTTC. Amino acids: CASSAQLSSAYEQYF.

V usage is TRBV12-3 or TRBV12-4 and J usage is TRBJ1-1, with a weak D call TRBD1 (5 bases). Trimming shortened V by 6 bases and J by 3 bases, and 17 bases separated the two germline ends. CDR3 length equals 15 residues. CDR3 sequence: CASSAGGGMDTEAFF. The CDR3, as DNA: TGTGCCAGCAGCGCCGGGGGGGGGATGGACACTGAAGCTTTCTTT.

This clonotype occurred many times. The chain joins TRBV20-1 to TRBJ1-5; D gene ambiguous. The CDR3 runs 13 residues. Germline V lookup: CDR1 DFQATT, CDR2 SNEGSKA (reference sequence). Trimming took 3 bases from V and 3 from J, leaving 9 bases between them. Written as DNA, the CDR3 is TGCAGTGCTAGTGCTGGGGTCAATCAGCCCCAGCATTTT. This sequence encodes CSASAGVNQPQHF.

This clonotype was detected only a few times. This chain joins TRBV6-5 and TRBJ2-3; weak D call: TRBD1 (8 bases). Germline loops: CDR1 MNHEY, CDR2 SVGAGI. The CDR3 is 19 residues long. Trimming stripped 5 bases from V and 2 bases from J, with 26 bases between. The CDR3, as DNA: TGTGCCAGCAGTGGACGACAGGGGAGGGAGTTCGCTCCCACAGATACGCAGTATTTT. Translated, it gives CASSGRQGREFAPTDTQYF.

The J gene is TRBJ2-7, the V gene TRBV6-6, with 12 bases that match TRBD2. The V gene end was trimmed by 6 bases and the J gene end by 6 bases; junction bases not matched to a gene: 6. This CDR3 comprises 14 residues. Looked up from germline, CDR1 is MNHNY and CDR2 is SVGAGI (reference sequence). The CDR3: CASRLTSGGTEQYF. The CDR3 DNA follows: TGTGCCAGCAGACTTACTAGCGGGGGGACCGAGCAGTACTTC.

At least ten counts were recorded for this clonotype. The rearrangement uses TRBV6-5 and TRBJ2-3; 13 nucleotides align to TRBD2. Trimming cost V 6 bases and J 3 bases; bases outside gene matches: 3. The CDR3 is 15 residues long. Germline CDR1 is MNHEY and CDR2 is SVGAGI. CDR3 protein: CASRRLAGGTDTQYF. The CDR3 DNA follows: TGTGCCAGCAGGAGACTAGCGGGGGGTACAGATACGCAGTATTTT.

The rearrangement links TRBV7-2 to TRBJ1-1, with D perhaps TRBD1 (5 bases). Germline-derived CDR1 and CDR2 are SGHTA and FQGNSA. The CDR3 contains 15 residues. V was pared by 1 base and J by 5 bases, with 14 bases between. In DNA form, the CDR3 reads TGTGCCAGCAGCTTAGTTCCAGGGCCCCAGACTGAAGCTTTCTTT. Residues: CASSLVPGPQTEAFF.

The chain has TRBV28 and TRBJ2-7, with 9 positions matching TRBD1. Germline values: CDR1 MDHEN, CDR2 SYDVKM. The CDR3 runs 13 residues. With 6 bases clipped from V and 6 bases from J, the junction kept 6 bases outside the gene matches. Written as DNA, the CDR3 is TGTGCCAGCAGGAGGTTGACAGGGGGCGAGCAGTACTTC. It translates to CASRRLTGGEQYF.

This clonotype was counted many times. The chain uses TRBV7-6 and TRBJ1-2; D perhaps matches TRBD1 (5 bases). The CDR3 extends over 15 amino acids. The ends were cut back, 6 bases at V and 1 base at J, with 15 bases in the middle. The germline CDR1 and CDR2 sequences are SGHVS and FNYEAQ. The CDR3, as DNA: TGTGCCAGCAGTATAGGCAGGGCTGATAACTATGGCTACACCTTC. Translation: CASSIGRADNYGYTF.

The rearrangement links TRBV24-1 to TRBJ2-7; D uncertain. V lost 3 bases, J lost 2 bases, and 13 bases lay in between. Germline CDR1 and CDR2: KGHDR and SFDVKD. The CDR3 sequence is 15 residues long. CDR3 region: CATSDGPLPTYEQYF. As DNA, the CDR3 is TGTGCCACCAGTGATGGACCCTTACCGACCTACGAGCAGTACTTC.

This clonotype was found a few times. The V call is TRBV18, the J call TRBJ2-3; TRBD1 matches at 8 bases. The CDR3 extends over 18 amino acids. V dropped 1 base and J dropped 5; count of bases not matched to a gene: 14. CDR1 KGHSH and CDR2 LQKENI come from the germline V gene. The chain's CDR3 is CASSPQLQGTGRVDTQYF. The CDR3 coding sequence is TGTGCCAGCTCACCACAACTTCAGGGGACAGGACGGGTAGATACGCAGTATTTT.

This clonotype came up many times. The V gene is TRBV13, the J gene TRBJ1-6; D is unclear. The V gene lost 0 bases and the J gene lost 10 bases, with 4 bases spanning the gap. The CDR3 loop spans 12 amino acids. The germline gives CDR1 PRHDT, CDR2 FYEKMQ (reference sequence). The CDR3 DNA follows: TGTGCCAGCAGCTTAGGGAGATCACCCCTCCACTTT. Its protein is CASSLGRSPLHF.

The J gene is TRBJ1-4, the V gene TRBV18; weak D call: TRBD1 (6 bases). Trimming removed 5 bases from V and 6 bases from J, with 10 bases in between. This CDR3 is built from 13 residues. CDR1 and CDR2 from the germline V gene are KGHSH and LQKENI. In DNA form, the CDR3 reads TGTGCCAGCTCATCACAGGGACATGAAAAACTGTTTTTT. Amino acids: CASSSQGHEKLFF.

This clonotype was detected many times. The rearrangement links TRBV2 to TRBJ2-1, with D maybe TRBD1 (5 bases). The germline CDR1 and CDR2 sequences are SNHLY and FYNNEI. V lost 3 bases, J lost 12 bases, and 18 bases lay in between. The CDR3 consists of 14 residues. The CDR3 DNA follows: TGTGCCAGCAGTGAGGGGCAGGGTATGCTGAGGCAGTTCTTC. This encodes CASSEGQGMLRQFF.

This clonotype was observed many times. This sequence joins TRBV2 and TRBJ2-3, with 9 nucleotides matching TRBD1. Unmatched junction bases numbered 7, after V lost 7 bases and J lost 2 bases. Germline values: CDR1 SNHLY, CDR2 FYNNEI. The CDR3 extends over 15 amino acids. The CDR3 loop is CASNQGQGNTDTQYF. The CDR3 DNA sequence: TGTGCCAGCAATCAGGGACAGGGCAACACAGATACGCAGTATTTT.

The sample holds a few counts of this clonotype. V and J are TRBV11-2 and TRBJ2-7, with 12 bases lining up with TRBD1. Germline lookup yields CDR1 SGHAT and CDR2 FQNNGV. V lost 5 bases to trimming and J lost 4 bases; unmatched junction nucleotides: 9. This CDR3 has 16 amino acids. The CDR3 DNA reads TGTGCCAGCAGCGTGTCTCCGGGACAGGGGGCGTACGAGCAGTACTTC. It is translated as CASSVSPGQGAYEQYF.